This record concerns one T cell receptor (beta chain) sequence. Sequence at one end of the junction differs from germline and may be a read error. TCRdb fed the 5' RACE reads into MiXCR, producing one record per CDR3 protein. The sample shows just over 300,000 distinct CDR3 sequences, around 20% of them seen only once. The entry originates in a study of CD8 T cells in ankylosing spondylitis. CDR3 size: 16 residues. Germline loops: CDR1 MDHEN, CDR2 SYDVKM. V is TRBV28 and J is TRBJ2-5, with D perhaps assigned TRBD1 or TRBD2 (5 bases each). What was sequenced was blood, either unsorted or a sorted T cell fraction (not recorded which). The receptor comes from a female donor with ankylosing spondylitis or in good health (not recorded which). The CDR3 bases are TGTGCCCGCAGTCTCCACCCGGGAAATGGGGGAGAGACCCAGTACTTC. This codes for CARSLHPGNGGETQYF.